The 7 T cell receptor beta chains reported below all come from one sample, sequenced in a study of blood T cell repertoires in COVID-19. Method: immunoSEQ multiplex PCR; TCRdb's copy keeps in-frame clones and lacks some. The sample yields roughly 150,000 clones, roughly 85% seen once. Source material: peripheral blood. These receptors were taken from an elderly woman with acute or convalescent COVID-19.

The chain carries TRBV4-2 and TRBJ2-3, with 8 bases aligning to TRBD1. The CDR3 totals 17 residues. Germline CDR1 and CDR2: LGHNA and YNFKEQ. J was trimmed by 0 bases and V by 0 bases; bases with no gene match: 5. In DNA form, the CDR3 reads TGTGCCAGCAGCCAAGACGGGACAGGAGACAGCACAGATACGCAGTATTTT. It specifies CASSQDGTGDSTDTQYF.

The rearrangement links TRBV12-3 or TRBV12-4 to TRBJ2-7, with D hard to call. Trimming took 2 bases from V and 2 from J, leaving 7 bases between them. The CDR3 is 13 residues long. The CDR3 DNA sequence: TGTGCCAGCAGTTTATCTAATCCCTACGAGCAGTACTTC. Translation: CASSLSNPYEQYF.

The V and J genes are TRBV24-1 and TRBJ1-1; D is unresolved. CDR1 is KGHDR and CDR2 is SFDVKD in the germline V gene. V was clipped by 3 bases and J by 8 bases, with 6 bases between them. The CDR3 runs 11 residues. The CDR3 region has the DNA TGTGCCACCAGTGATGGCTGGGAAGCTTTCTTT. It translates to CATSDGWEAFF.

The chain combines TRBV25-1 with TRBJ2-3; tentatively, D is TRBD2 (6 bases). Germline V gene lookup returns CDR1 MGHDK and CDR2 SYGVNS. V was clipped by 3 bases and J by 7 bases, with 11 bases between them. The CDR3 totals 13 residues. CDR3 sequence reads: CASSEGLVYTQYF. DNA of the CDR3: TGTGCCAGCAGTGAGGGACTGGTGTATACGCAGTATTTT.

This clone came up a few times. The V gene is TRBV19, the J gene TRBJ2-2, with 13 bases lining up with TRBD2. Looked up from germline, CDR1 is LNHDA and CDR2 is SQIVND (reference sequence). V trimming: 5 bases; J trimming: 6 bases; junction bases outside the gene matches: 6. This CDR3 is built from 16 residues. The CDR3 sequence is CASSSIGTSGAGELFF. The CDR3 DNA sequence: TGTGCCAGTAGTTCGATCGGGACTAGCGGGGCCGGGGAGCTGTTTTTT. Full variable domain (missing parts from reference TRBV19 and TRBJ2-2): DGGITQSPKYLFRKEGQNVTLSCEQNLNHDAMYWYRQDPGQGLRLIYYSQIVNDFQKGDIAEGYSVSREKKESFPLTVTSAQKNPTAFYLCASSSIGTSGAGELFFGEGSRLTVL.

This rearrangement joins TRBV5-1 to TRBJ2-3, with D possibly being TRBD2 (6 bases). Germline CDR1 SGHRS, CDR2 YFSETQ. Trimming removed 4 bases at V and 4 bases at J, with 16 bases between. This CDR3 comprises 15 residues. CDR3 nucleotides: TGCGCCAGCAGCCCCGGGACTTTTGATCCAGATACGCAGTATTTT. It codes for CASSPGTFDPDTQYF.

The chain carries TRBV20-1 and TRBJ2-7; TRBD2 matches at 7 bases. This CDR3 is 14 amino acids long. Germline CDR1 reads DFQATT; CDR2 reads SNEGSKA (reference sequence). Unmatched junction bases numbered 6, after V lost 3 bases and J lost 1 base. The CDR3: CSASREAGSYEQYF. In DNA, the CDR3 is TGCAGTGCTAGTCGGGAGGCCGGGTCCTACGAGCAGTACTTC.